This TCR beta chain was captured in a study of blood T cells in healthy people across ages. The study, taken as a whole, reports: Naive and antigen-experienced cells were not separated, limiting conclusive comparison.

Then a second PCR, running roughly 7 to 11 cycles, was carried out with a sample-barcoded 5' primer and a J-beta primer mix. The authors tagged each cDNA molecule using a template-switch adaptor with 12 random nucleotides. One entry per CDR3 protein, called by TCRdb with MiXCR from the 5' RACE reads. The sample records 2 million or so distinct CDR3 sequences, about 50% being singletons. No fewer than 5 micrograms of total RNA were isolated from every sample. This clonotype is a singleton in its sample. Its target is not known. The germline V gene encodes CDR1 SGHRS and CDR2 YFSETQ. There are 15 residues in the CDR3. V lost 2 bases and J 4 bases, leaving 13 bases between the germline ends.

V is TRBV5-1 and J is TRBJ1-5; D is undetermined. The clonotype comes from a woman aged 40 to 55 in good health. What was sequenced was blood. In DNA, the CDR3 is TGCGCCAGCAGCTTTCATCCAGGCCAGAATCAGCCCCAGCATTTT. It translates to CASSFHPGQNQPQHF. Variable domain in full (rest from reference TRBV5-1 and TRBJ1-5): KAGVTQTPRYLIKTRGQQVTLSCSPISGHRSVSWYQQTPGQGLQFLFEYFSETQRNKGNFPGRFSGRQFSNSRSEMNVSTLELGDSALYLCASSFHPGQNQPQHFGDGTRLSIL.